This T cell receptor beta chain was retrieved from a study of lymphopenia after photon versus proton radiotherapy (dated by TCRdb to 2018 to 2020). As for the study more broadly: The study compared the immunological effects of photon versus proton radiation therapy in patients with gastrointestinal tumors who developed high-grade lymphopenia. The 15 to 25 patients in the cohort had gastrointestinal tumors, were treated with either photon or proton therapy, and subsequently developed lymphopenia. The study was designed to characterize how the impact on the immune system differs between the two radiation modalities.

Reading the germline V gene gives CDR1 MDHEN and CDR2 SYDVKM. The CDR3 runs 11 residues from the cysteine to the phenylalanine. The CDR3 DNA has 33 bases and is translated from base 1. V loses 6 bases of germline sequence and J loses 4 bases, and the interval between the two ends is 3 bases. General study outcomes and caveats: Across the cohort, an inverse correlation was found between a larger post-nadir drop in TCR diversity and overall survival time among patients who died. After the lymphocyte count nadir, repertoires from photon-treated patients showed oligoclonal expansion, particularly of CD8+ Temra cells, and this expansion drove the decline in diversity. The survival association was assessed only in patients who died, and the authors presented better survival with proton therapy as a possibility rather than a demonstrated result. During treatment, patients who received photon therapy lost naive T cells and TCR diversity and gained effector/memory populations, whereas patients who received proton therapy remained relatively stable.

As concerns this clone: There is no known antigen for this receptor. No quality values exist for individual bases; no much larger clone is one base distant.

Receptor libraries were prepared by the immunoSEQ multiplex PCR assay. T cell repertoires were profiled with deep sequencing of rearranged TCR beta loci together with multiparametric flow cytometry. TCRdb took this table from immuneACCESS and kept in-frame rearrangements with V and J called. Such tables lack part of the clones; where checked against another copy, unresolved V genes explain under half of the gap, and the rest is unexplained. The sample has 150,000 to 200,000 clones on record, approximately 86% of them singletons. The biggest ten clones account for about 4.4% of the sample. The rearrangement combines TRBV28 with TRBJ2-2, with the D segment identity uncertain. This specimen consisted of peripheral blood, obtained from a patient treated with photon-based radiotherapy. The origin of this receptor is a man aged 50 to 59 with gastric cancer. The DNA is as follows: TGTGCCAGCAGGTCCACCGGGGAGCTGTTTTTT. Its protein product is CASRSTGELFF.